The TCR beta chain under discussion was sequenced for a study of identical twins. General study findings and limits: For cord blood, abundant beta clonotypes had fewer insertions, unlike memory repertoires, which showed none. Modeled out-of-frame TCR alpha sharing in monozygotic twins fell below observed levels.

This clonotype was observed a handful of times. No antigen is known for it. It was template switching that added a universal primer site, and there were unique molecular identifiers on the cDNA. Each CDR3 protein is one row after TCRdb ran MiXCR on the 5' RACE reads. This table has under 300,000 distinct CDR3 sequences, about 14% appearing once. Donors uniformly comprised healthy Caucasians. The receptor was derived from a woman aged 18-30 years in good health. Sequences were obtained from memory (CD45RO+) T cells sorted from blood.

CDR3 region: CASSFQGGGAQYF. The DNA of the CDR3 is TGTGCCAGCAGTTTTCAGGGAGGAGGGGCCCAGTACTTC. The V gene is TRBV12-3 or TRBV12-4, the J gene TRBJ2-5, with D perhaps matching TRBD2 (6 bases). Trimming took off 3 bases at V and 9 bases at J, with 14 bases between the two ends. The CDR3 is 13 residues long.